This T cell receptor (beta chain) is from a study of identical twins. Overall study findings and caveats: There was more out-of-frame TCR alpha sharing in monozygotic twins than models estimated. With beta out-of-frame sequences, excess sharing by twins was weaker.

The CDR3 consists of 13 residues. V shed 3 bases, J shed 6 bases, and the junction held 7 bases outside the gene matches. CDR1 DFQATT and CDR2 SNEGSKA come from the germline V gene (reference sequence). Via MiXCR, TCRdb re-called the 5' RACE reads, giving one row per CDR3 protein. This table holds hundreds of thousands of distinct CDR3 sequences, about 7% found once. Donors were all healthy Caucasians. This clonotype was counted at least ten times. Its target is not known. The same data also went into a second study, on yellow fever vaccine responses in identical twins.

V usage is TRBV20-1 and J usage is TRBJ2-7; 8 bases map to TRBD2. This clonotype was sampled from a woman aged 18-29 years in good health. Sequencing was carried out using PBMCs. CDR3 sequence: CSASGGAEGEQYV. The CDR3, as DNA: TGCAGTGCTAGCGGGGGGGCCGAGGGCGAGCAGTACGTC.